The clone carrying this T cell receptor (beta chain) was recorded a few times. Its target is not known. There were TCR beta CDR3 regions amplified from RNA transcripts. A set of HTBI primers served as the primers for a first-round RT-PCR of the TCR CDR3. TCRdb re-called the multiplex PCR reads through MiXCR, storing one row per CDR3 protein. Here the sample spans around 490,000 distinct CDR3 sequences, nearly 20% being singletons. For the diagnoses, clinical symptoms, serum thyroxine and TRAb, thyroid ultrasound and orbital computed tomography were used. This sample was included in a study of T cells in Graves' hyperthyroidism and ophthalmopathy. Overall study findings and caveats: Median prediction lead before ophthalmopathy onset was six to eight months with the model. Blood also showed most of the thyroid clonotypes that were expanded above 0.001. Stable hyperthyroidism was separated from ophthalmopathy by a model based on 13 V-J features.

Germline CDR1 MNHEY, CDR2 SVGEGT. The CDR3 loop spans 15 amino acids. Trimming removed 6 bases at V and 7 bases at J, with 19 bases between. The J gene is TRBJ2-1, the V gene TRBV6-2 or TRBV6-3; tentatively, D is TRBD1 or TRBD2 (6 bases each). Material: blood. This receptor was obtained from a man aged 35-49 years with Graves' ophthalmopathy. The CDR3 region has the DNA TGTGCCAGCAGAACCTCGGGGGCCTGGGCGAATGAGCAGTTCTTC. It is translated as CASRTSGAWANEQFF.